Below, 9 T cell receptor beta chains from the same sample are listed, as sequenced in a study of CD8+ T cells in alopecia areata. In each case, RNA was isolated and then reverse transcribed into cDNA as the sequencing template. This table comes from immunoSEQ multiplex PCR, and its TCRdb copy is limited to in-frame clones, with some not included. The table records 200,000 to 250,000 clones, roughly 69% of them present only once. The sequenced sample was CD4+ T cells sorted from blood, obtained at week 0. All receptors derive from a human donor with alopecia areata.

J is TRBJ2-3 and V is TRBV2; 10 bases align to TRBD1. The CDR3 extends over 15 amino acids. Germline CDR1 SNHLY, CDR2 FYNNEI. V gave up 5 bases and J gave up 1 base; unmatched junction bases: 3. The CDR3 loop reads CASSLTGGGTDTQYF. CDR3 DNA: TGTGCCAGCAGTTTGACAGGGGGCGGCACAGATACGCAGTATTTT. Full variable domain (remainder filled in from reference TRBV2 and TRBJ2-3): EPEVTQTPSHQVTQMGQEVILRCVPISNHLYFYWYRQILGQKVEFLVSFYNNEISEKSEIFDDQFSVERPDGSNFTLKIRSTKLEDSAMYFCASSLTGGGTDTQYFGPGTRLTVL.

The chain links TRBV30 to TRBJ2-7; D is unresolved. Between the trimmed V and J ends, which lost 3 bases and 3 bases, there was a span of 15 bases. Germline CDR1 reads GTSNPN; CDR2 reads SVGIG (reference sequence). This CDR3 has 14 amino acids. CDR3: CAWRSWGSVYEQYF. The CDR3 DNA is TGTGCCTGGAGGTCATGGGGTTCCGTCTACGAGCAGTACTTC.

Points on this clone: This specimen includes other DNA sequences encoding the same CDR3. The gene calls are TRBV29-1 and TRBJ1-1; D is unresolved. Trimming took 1 base from V and 0 from J, leaving 6 bases between them. There are 13 residues in the CDR3. From germline, CDR1 is SQVTM and CDR2 ANQGSEA. This chain's CDR3 is CSVEGRLNTEAFF. Here the CDR3 DNA reads TGCAGCGTTGAAGGTCGGCTGAACACTGAAGCTTTCTTT.

The J gene is TRBJ1-1, the V gene TRBV27, with D tentatively TRBD1 (5 bases). V was clipped by 7 bases and J by 3 bases, with 18 bases between them. Germline V gives CDR1 MNHEY, CDR2 SMNVEV (reference sequence). The CDR3 has 15 amino acids. The CDR3 loop is CASILAHTGHTEAFF. The CDR3 DNA reads as TGTGCCAGCATCCTAGCCCACACAGGACACACTGAAGCTTTCTTT.

This clone has only a few counts. V usage is TRBV2 and J usage is TRBJ2-1, with 7 positions matching TRBD2. Unmatched junction bases numbered 9, after V lost 0 bases and J lost 13 bases. The CDR3 totals 14 residues. Per the germline V gene, CDR1 is SNHLY and CDR2 is FYNNEI. For the CDR3, the DNA is TGTGCCAGCAGTGAAGCGCTTCCGGGGGAGGGTCAGTTCTTC. Translating gives CASSEALPGEGQFF.

The CDR3 sequence: CASSLPTSGAYEQYF. CDR3 DNA: TGTGCCAGCAGCTTGCCCACTAGCGGGGCCTACGAGCAGTACTTC. The chain uses TRBV5-6 and TRBJ2-7, with TRBD2 matching 10 bases. V gave up 1 base and J gave up 2 bases; unmatched junction bases: 3. Germline V lookup: CDR1 SGHDT, CDR2 YYEEEE. The CDR3 contains 15 residues.

This clone was detected a few times. The chain carries TRBV2 and TRBJ2-3; D unclear. CDR1 SNHLY and CDR2 FYNNEI come from the germline V gene. V was clipped by 2 bases and J by 6 bases, with 21 bases between them. This CDR3 is 17 amino acids long. This chain's CDR3 is CASSESGGSIGLDTQYF. For the CDR3, the DNA is TGTGCCAGCAGTGAATCGGGCGGCTCGATTGGGCTGGATACGCAGTATTTT.

The table lists this clone with a few counts. The genes are TRBV7-9 and TRBJ2-2, with D perhaps matching TRBD2 (6 bases). Germline CDR1 reads SEHNR; CDR2 reads FQNEAQ (reference sequence). V gave up 5 bases and J gave up 7 bases, with 14 bases separating them. The CDR3 length is 14 residues. CDR3 DNA: TGTGCCAGCAGCCAAACGGGACTGGTCGGGGAGCTGTTTTTT. Its translation is CASSQTGLVGELFF. Supplemented by reference TRBV7-9 and TRBJ2-2, the full variable domain reads DTGVSQNPRHKITKRGQNVTFRCDPISEHNRLYWYRQTLGQGPEFLTYFQNEAQLEKSRLLSDRFSAERPKGSFSTLEIQRTEQGDSAMYLCASSQTGLVGELFFGEGSRLTVL.

V is TRBV5-4 and J is TRBJ1-2; D possibly corresponds to TRBD1 (6 bases). CDR3 size: 16 residues. V lost 0 bases to trimming and J lost 0 bases, with 12 bases between them. In germline, CDR1 is SGHNT, CDR2 YYREEE (reference sequence). The CDR3, as DNA: TGTGCCAGCAGCTTGGAGGGGGTTCGAGCTAACTATGGCTACACCTTC. It translates to CASSLEGVRANYGYTF.